This record looks at one TCR beta chain sequence and its context. These data belong to a study of TIL therapy for anti-PD-1-resistant metastatic lung cancer. The time point is: pre-treatment sample, taken before nivolumab and TIL therapy. Pleural nodules or supraclavicular lymph nodes made up most of the excised metastases sampled. V was trimmed by 6 bases and J by 0 bases, leaving 6 bases between them. Germline V gene lookup returns CDR1 MNHNY and CDR2 SVGAGI (reference sequence). The CDR3 consists of 13 residues. This was the immunoSEQ v3 assay. TCRdb's table, derived via immunoSEQ multiplex PCR, lists solely in-frame clones and lacks some. The data contain more than 90,000 clones, about three fifths of them singletons.

The chain joins TRBV6-6 to TRBJ1-3; D not certain. Sequences were derived from tumor tissue, sampled at baseline. The sequence derives from a person between 30 and 79 years old with non-small cell lung cancer. Here the CDR3 reads CASRRDSGNTIYF. The CDR3 bases are TGTGCCAGCAGAAGAGACTCTGGAAACACCATATATTTT.